Presented here are 7 T cell receptor beta chains from one specimen sequenced in a study of a mutant IDH1 vaccine in newly diagnosed glioma. Only in-frame clones appear in the TCRdb table, and some are missing; sequencing was by immunoSEQ multiplex PCR. The table shows approximately 44,000 clones, with over 65% occurring only once. Antigens for these TCRs are unknown. This sample's time point: week 35, safety follow-up. A single vaccine dose contained 300 ug of mutant IDH1 20-mer peptide, and topical imiquimod was used with it. The material sequenced was PBMCs, taken from a glioma patient whose treatment included an IDH1 peptide vaccine. The receptors originated from a man aged 40-55 years with glioma.

CDR3 in amino acids: CASSFAQGFGYTF. The CDR3 nucleotides are TGTGCCAGCAGCTTCGCTCAGGGGTTTGGCTACACCTTC. The chain joins TRBV7-6 to TRBJ1-2; maybe TRBD1 (6 bases). The CDR3 contains 13 residues. Trimming stripped 3 bases from V and 7 bases from J, with 12 bases between. The germline V gene has CDR1 SGHVS and CDR2 FNYEAQ.

The J gene is TRBJ2-2, the V gene TRBV11-3; 13 bases line up with TRBD2. Germline CDR1 reads SGHNT; CDR2 reads YENEEA. The V gene end was trimmed by 5 bases and the J gene end by 4 bases; junction bases not matched to a gene: 10. The CDR3 loop spans 18 amino acids. The CDR3 sequence is CASSRGTSGNSGTGELFF. The CDR3 DNA reads as TGTGCCAGCAGCCGAGGGACTAGCGGGAATTCCGGCACCGGGGAGCTGTTTTTT.

The genes are TRBV5-1 and TRBJ2-7, with TRBD1 matching over 8 bases. The germline gives CDR1 SGHRS, CDR2 YFSETQ. This CDR3 has 14 residues. V was pared by 4 bases and J by 4 bases, with 7 bases of the junction left unmatched. CDR3 coding DNA: TGCGCCAGCAGCCGGACAGGGACTCTGTACGAGCAGTACTTC. Translation gives CASSRTGTLYEQYF.

This clone appeared a few times. The gene calls are TRBV5-4 and TRBJ1-1; D possibly corresponds to TRBD1 (5 bases). The germline V gene encodes CDR1 SGHNT and CDR2 YYREEE (reference sequence). Trimming removed 5 bases at V and 5 bases at J, with 16 bases between. The CDR3 spans 14 residues. CDR3 amino acids: CASRRTGGGTEAFF. CDR3 in DNA: TGTGCCAGCAGACGGACCGGGGGTGGGACTGAAGCTTTCTTT.

This chain joins TRBV19 and TRBJ1-4; D gene uncertain. The CDR3 covers 14 residues. The ends were cut back, 5 bases at V and 5 bases at J, with 12 bases in the middle. The germline V gene encodes CDR1 LNHDA and CDR2 SQIVND (reference sequence). CDR3 in DNA: TGTGCCAGTAGTCAAGGATTGAGAAATGAAAAACTGTTTTTT. Translation gives CASSQGLRNEKLFF.

This clone was seen many times. The chain is built from TRBV4-2 and TRBJ1-5; D might be TRBD1 (5 bases). V lost 4 bases and J lost 2, with 9 bases in between. CDR1 is LGHNA, CDR2 YNFKEQ, per germline. There are 14 residues in the CDR3. The CDR3 bases are TGTGCCAGCAGCCCCGGGGGGGGCAATCAGCCCCAGCATTTT. Protein sequence: CASSPGGGNQPQHF.

The sample holds a few counts of this clone. The genes are TRBV2 and TRBJ1-5; D gene unclear. V lost 4 bases, J lost 4 bases, and 5 bases lay in between. CDR1 and CDR2 from the germline V gene are SNHLY and FYNNEI. The CDR3 runs to 12 residues. CDR3 DNA: TGTGCCAGCAGTGCTGGGAATCAGCCCCAGCATTTT. It is translated as CASSAGNQPQHF.